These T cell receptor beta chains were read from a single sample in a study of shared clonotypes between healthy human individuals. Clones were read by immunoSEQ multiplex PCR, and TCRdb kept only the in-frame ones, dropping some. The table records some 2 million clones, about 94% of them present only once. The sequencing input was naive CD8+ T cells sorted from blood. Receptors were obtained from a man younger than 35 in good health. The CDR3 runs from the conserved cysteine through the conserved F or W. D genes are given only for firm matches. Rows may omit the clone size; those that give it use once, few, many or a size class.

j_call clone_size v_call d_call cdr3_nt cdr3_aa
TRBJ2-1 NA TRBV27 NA TGTGCCAGCAGTTACGGGCTAGTCTCCTACAATGAGCAGTTCTTC CASSYGLVSYNEQFF
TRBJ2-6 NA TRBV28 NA TGTGCCAGCAGTCCACGGACGTTCTCTGGGGCCAACGTCCTGACTTTC CASSPRTFSGANVLTF
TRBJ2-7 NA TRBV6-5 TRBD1 TGTGCCAGCAGTTCTTACCGGACAGGGGAGGAATACGAGCAGTACTTC CASSSYRTGEEYEQYF
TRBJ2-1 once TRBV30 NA TGTGCCTGGACCCCCCCTTTTACCGGAGTAAGTATCGATGAGCAGTTCTTC CAWTPPFTGVSIDEQFF
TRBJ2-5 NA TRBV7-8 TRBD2 TGTGCCAGCAGCTTAGGGTCTAGCGGGGGGACCAGGCAAGAGACCCAGTACTTC CASSLGSSGGTRQETQYF
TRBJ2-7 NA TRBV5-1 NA TGCGCCAGCAGCTTGAGTGGACCCACAGGGTTCTCCTACGAGCAGTACTTC CASSLSGPTGFSYEQYF
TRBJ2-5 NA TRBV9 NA TGTGCCAGCAGCGTAGAATTTGGGAGAAAAGAGACCCAGTACTTC CASSVEFGRKETQYF
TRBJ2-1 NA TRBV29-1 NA TGCAGCGAGAGGGTTGTTGGTTGGAATGAGCAGTTCTTC CSERVVGWNEQFF
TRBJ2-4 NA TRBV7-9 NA TGTGCCAGCAGCGTCGTCGTGGGCGAAAACATTCAGTACTTC CASSVVVGENIQYF
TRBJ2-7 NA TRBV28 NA TGTGCCACCCTAGGGCTCCGCAGCTCCTACGAGCAGTACTTC CATLGLRSSYEQYF
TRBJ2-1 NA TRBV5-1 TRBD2 TGCGCCAGCAGCTTGGGCGTTGCGGGAGGGACTCCGGACAATGAGCAGTTCTTC CASSLGVAGGTPDNEQFF
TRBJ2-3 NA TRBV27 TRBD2 TGTGCCAGCAGTTCGCGCTTAGCGGGGGGCACAGATACGCAGTATTTT CASSSRLAGGTDTQYF
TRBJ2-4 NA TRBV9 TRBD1 TGTGCCAGCAGCGTAGGAAAGGGACAGAGCTGGGACATTCAGTACTTC CASSVGKGQSWDIQYF
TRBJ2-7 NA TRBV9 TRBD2 TGTGCCAGCAGCGTAAGCGGGGGGGCTCGGTACGAGCAGTACTTC CASSVSGGARYEQYF
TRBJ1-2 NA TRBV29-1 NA TGCAGCGTTGAGGGGGATTATGGCTACACCTTC CSVEGDYGYTF
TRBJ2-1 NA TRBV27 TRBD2 TGTGCCAGCAGTTTTCCTACTAGCGGGAGTGAGTTGGAGCAGTTCTTC CASSFPTSGSELEQFF
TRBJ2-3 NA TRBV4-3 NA TGCGCCAGCAGCCTCATCAGTAGGCCAGATACGCAGTATTTT CASSLISRPDTQYF
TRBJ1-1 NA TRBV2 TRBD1 TGTGCCAGCAGTTTCCCGGGACAGGGCCCCTGGGACACTGAAGCTTTCTTT CASSFPGQGPWDTEAFF
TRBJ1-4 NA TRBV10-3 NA TGTGCCATCAGTGACATGGCAACTAATGAAAAACTGTTTTTT CAISDMATNEKLFF
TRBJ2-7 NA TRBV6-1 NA TGTGCCAGCAGTGAACTGGATTACTACGAGCAGTACTTC CASSELDYYEQYF
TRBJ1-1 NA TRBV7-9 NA TGTGCCAGCAGCTCGGAGGAAGCTTTCTTT CASSSEEAFF
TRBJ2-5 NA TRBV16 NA TGTGCCAGCAGCCAATTTGGAGAGACCCAGTACTTC CASSQFGETQYF
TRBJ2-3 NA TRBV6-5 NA TGTGCCAGCAGCAGGGGGGTAGATACGCAGTATTTT CASSRGVDTQYF
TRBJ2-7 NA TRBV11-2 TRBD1 TGTGCCAGCAGCTTACAAAACAGGGGGTTTTCCTACGAGCAGTACTTC CASSLQNRGFSYEQYF
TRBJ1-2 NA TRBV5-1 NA TGCGCCAGCAGCTTGGCCCCAGGGCCCTATGGCTACACCTTC CASSLAPGPYGYTF
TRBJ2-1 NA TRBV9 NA TGTGCCAGCAGCGTAGAAGTTGAGGAGGGGGTACTTTCGTGGAATGAGCAGTTCTTC CASSVEVEEGVLSWNEQFF
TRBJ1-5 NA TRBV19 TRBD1 TGTGCCAGTAGTACTGTATTAGGGGGCTCCTATCAGCCCCAGCATTTT CASSTVLGGSYQPQHF